This is a list of T cell receptor beta chains from one sample in a study of glioma-infiltrating T cells. TCRdb used MiXCR to reprocess the multiplex PCR reads, holding one entry per CDR3 protein. Found here are 300,000 to 400,000 distinct CDR3 sequences, 41% of them singletons; the top ten hold more than 10%. The sequenced sample was glioma tissue, nonneoplastic brain tissue, or PBMCs (not recorded which). Receptor source: a human donor with low-grade glioma or glioblastoma, undergoing nonglioma brain surgery, or in good health (not recorded which). Both conserved end residues are part of each CDR3. A D gene is named only where the DNA matches it firmly. Expanded clones get a size class; other rows say once, few or many, or leave the size out.

abundance: .; v_gene: TRBV4-1; d_gene: TRBD2; j_gene: TRBJ2-3; CDR3nt: TGTGCCAGCAGCTTAGCCGGGACTAGCGGGATGGGGACTTACACAGATACGCAGTATTTT; CDR3aa: CASSLAGTSGMGTYTDTQYF
abundance: many; v_gene: TRBV27; d_gene: .; j_gene: TRBJ2-5; CDR3nt: TGTGCCACCACAGGCCAGACCCAGTACTTC; CDR3aa: CATTGQTQYF
abundance: .; v_gene: TRBV2; d_gene: .; j_gene: TRBJ2-4; CDR3nt: TGTGCCAGCAGTGAACCTGACATTCAGTACTTC; CDR3aa: CASSEPDIQYF
abundance: .; v_gene: TRBV4-1; d_gene: .; j_gene: TRBJ1-5; CDR3nt: TGCGCCAGCAGCAAGGGACTGGTTAGCAATCAGCCCCAGCATTTT; CDR3aa: CASSKGLVSNQPQHF
abundance: .; v_gene: TRBV20-1; d_gene: .; j_gene: TRBJ2-7; CDR3nt: TGCAGTGCCCATAGCAGGACAGACTGGTACGAACAGTACTTC; CDR3aa: CSAHSRTDWYEQYF
abundance: .; v_gene: TRBV5-1; d_gene: .; j_gene: TRBJ2-7; CDR3nt: TGCGCCAGCAGCTTGGAAGGGATAGGATACTACGAGCAGTACTTC; CDR3aa: CASSLEGIGYYEQYF
abundance: .; v_gene: TRBV4-1; d_gene: .; j_gene: TRBJ1-2; CDR3nt: TGCGCCAGCAGCCAAGGACTGGGCTACACCTTC; CDR3aa: CASSQGLGYTF
abundance: .; v_gene: TRBV11-1; d_gene: TRBD2; j_gene: TRBJ2-1; CDR3nt: TGTGCCAGCAGCCAAACCGGGACTAGCGGGAGGATTGAGCAGTTCTTC; CDR3aa: CASSQTGTSGRIEQFF
abundance: .; v_gene: TRBV6-6; d_gene: .; j_gene: TRBJ2-2; CDR3nt: TGTGCCAGCAACTTAAGAGGGAACACCGGGGAGCTGGTTTTT; CDR3aa: CASNLRGNTGELVF
abundance: .; v_gene: TRBV10-3; d_gene: TRBD2; j_gene: TRBJ2-1; CDR3nt: TGTGCCATCAGTGTTGATGGGAGGGATGAGCAGTTCTTC; CDR3aa: CAISVDGRDEQFF
abundance: .; v_gene: TRBV28; d_gene: TRBD1; j_gene: TRBJ1-6; CDR3nt: TGTGCCAGCAGTTACAGGGGGCGAGGTTCACCCCTCCACTTT; CDR3aa: CASSYRGRGSPLHF
abundance: many; v_gene: TRBV20-1; d_gene: .; j_gene: TRBJ1-1; CDR3nt: TGCAGTGCTAGAGATCGGAACGGGGTACTATTGGCTTTCTTT; CDR3aa: CSARDRNGVLLAFF
abundance: few; v_gene: TRBV5-1; d_gene: TRBD2; j_gene: TRBJ2-7; CDR3nt: TGCGCCAGCAGCCCGGGCGCTAGCGGGAGCTACGAGCAGTACTTC; CDR3aa: CASSPGASGSYEQYF
abundance: .; v_gene: TRBV19; d_gene: .; j_gene: TRBJ2-7; CDR3nt: TGTGCCAGTAGTATTCGCGGGTATGACGAGCAGTACTTC; CDR3aa: CASSIRGYDEQYF
abundance: once; v_gene: TRBV6-5; d_gene: TRBD1; j_gene: TRBJ2-3; CDR3nt: TGTACCAGCAGTCAATGGGGACAGGGGACAGATACGCAGTATTTT; CDR3aa: CTSSQWGQGTDTQYF
abundance: .; v_gene: TRBV6-1; d_gene: .; j_gene: TRBJ2-7; CDR3nt: TGTGCCAGCAGCCACCAGCTACTCGGGGGCTACGAGCAGTACTTC; CDR3aa: CASSHQLLGGYEQYF
abundance: .; v_gene: TRBV2; d_gene: .; j_gene: TRBJ2-7; CDR3nt: TGTGTCAGCAGTGAACCCGTTGAACCCCCCGACGGGGGGCTGTACGAGCAGTACTTC; CDR3aa: CVSSEPVEPPDGGLYEQYF
abundance: .; v_gene: TRBV24-1; d_gene: TRBD2; j_gene: TRBJ2-5; CDR3nt: TGTGCCACCAGTGGGATCCGGACTAGCGGGAACTCGAAGACCCAGTACTTC; CDR3aa: CATSGIRTSGNSKTQYF
abundance: .; v_gene: TRBV7-9; d_gene: .; j_gene: TRBJ1-6; CDR3nt: TGTGCCAGCAGCTTAGGGCACGCTAATTCACCCCTCCACTTT; CDR3aa: CASSLGHANSPLHF
abundance: .; v_gene: TRBV5-1; d_gene: .; j_gene: TRBJ2-7; CDR3nt: TGCGCCAGCAGCAGTAGGACGGCGGAGGAGCAGTACTTC; CDR3aa: CASSSRTAEEQYF
abundance: .; v_gene: TRBV19; d_gene: .; j_gene: TRBJ1-6; CDR3nt: TGTGCCAGTAGTACTACACTCCTCAAAGGACCCCTCAACTTT; CDR3aa: CASSTTLLKGPLNF
abundance: many; v_gene: TRBV7-6; d_gene: .; j_gene: TRBJ2-7; CDR3nt: TGTGCCAGCAGCTTGCCGGGACTCAGCGAGCAGTACTTC; CDR3aa: CASSLPGLSEQYF
abundance: .; v_gene: TRBV5-1; d_gene: .; j_gene: TRBJ2-3; CDR3nt: TGCGCCAGCAGCCCCGACTTTGGGGGAGGCTCAGATACGCAGTATTTT; CDR3aa: CASSPDFGGGSDTQYF
abundance: .; v_gene: TRBV4-3; d_gene: .; j_gene: TRBJ1-1; CDR3nt: TGCGCCAGCAGCCAAGAAGGGGCGATGGACACTGAAGCTTTCTTT; CDR3aa: CASSQEGAMDTEAFF
abundance: few; v_gene: TRBV20-1; d_gene: TRBD2; j_gene: TRBJ2-7; CDR3nt: TGCAGTGCTAGAGCGGGGGGATCCTACGAGCAGTACTTC; CDR3aa: CSARAGGSYEQYF
abundance: .; v_gene: TRBV27; d_gene: TRBD2; j_gene: TRBJ2-4; CDR3nt: TGTGCCAGCAGTTTAGGGCGGGAGAGAGCCAAAAACATTCAGTACTTC; CDR3aa: CASSLGRERAKNIQYF
abundance: few; v_gene: TRBV5-6; d_gene: .; j_gene: TRBJ1-2; CDR3nt: TGTGCCAGCAGCTCGCGAAGGGTATATGGCTACACCTTC; CDR3aa: CASSSRRVYGYTF
abundance: .; v_gene: TRBV7-2; d_gene: .; j_gene: TRBJ2-3; CDR3nt: TGTGCCAGCTCGTCAGATACGCAGTGTTTT; CDR3aa: CASSSDTQCF
abundance: few; v_gene: TRBV6-4; d_gene: TRBD1; j_gene: TRBJ1-1; CDR3nt: TGTGCCAGCAGTGAAACCCCGACAGGGAGCACTGAAGCTTTCTTT; CDR3aa: CASSETPTGSTEAFF
abundance: few; v_gene: TRBV19; d_gene: .; j_gene: TRBJ2-5; CDR3nt: TGTGCCAGTAGTATAAGTTGGGTAGGAGGGATTGAAGAGACCCAGTACTTC; CDR3aa: CASSISWVGGIEETQYF
abundance: many; v_gene: TRBV28; d_gene: .; j_gene: TRBJ2-7; CDR3nt: TGTGCCAGCAGTTCACAGATAGACGAGCAGTACTTC; CDR3aa: CASSSQIDEQYF
abundance: .; v_gene: TRBV24-1; d_gene: .; j_gene: TRBJ1-2; CDR3nt: TGTGCCACCAGTGATTTGACAGGTCTTGGCTACACCTTC; CDR3aa: CATSDLTGLGYTF
abundance: .; v_gene: TRBV28; d_gene: .; j_gene: TRBJ2-7; CDR3nt: TGTGCCAGCAGTCCCGCGGACAGCTTCTACGAGCAGTACTTC; CDR3aa: CASSPADSFYEQYF
abundance: few; v_gene: TRBV20-1; d_gene: .; j_gene: TRBJ1-6; CDR3nt: TGCAGTGCTAGCCGCAGGGCTGGCTCCTATAATTCACCCCTCCACTTT; CDR3aa: CSASRRAGSYNSPLHF
abundance: .; v_gene: TRBV7-9; d_gene: .; j_gene: TRBJ2-7; CDR3nt: TGTGCCAGCAGCTTTAGCGGATACGAGCAGTGCTTC; CDR3aa: CASSFSGYEQCF
abundance: .; v_gene: TRBV6-1; d_gene: .; j_gene: TRBJ1-2; CDR3nt: TGTGCCAGCAGAACTGACGGGTCCTTCTATGGCTACACCTTC; CDR3aa: CASRTDGSFYGYTF
abundance: .; v_gene: TRBV28; d_gene: TRBD2; j_gene: TRBJ2-3; CDR3nt: TGTGCCGGCAGTTTTGTGCGCATCGGGACTACCGTCACGGATACGCAGTATTTT; CDR3aa: CAGSFVRIGTTVTDTQYF